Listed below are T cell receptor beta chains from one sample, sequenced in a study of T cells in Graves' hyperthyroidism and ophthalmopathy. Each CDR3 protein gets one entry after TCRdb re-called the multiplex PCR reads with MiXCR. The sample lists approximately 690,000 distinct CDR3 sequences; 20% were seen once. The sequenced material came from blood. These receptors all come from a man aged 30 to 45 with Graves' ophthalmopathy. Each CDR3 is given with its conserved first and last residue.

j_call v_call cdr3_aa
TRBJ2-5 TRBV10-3 CAIRSARETQYF
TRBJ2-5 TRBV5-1 CASADIYQETQYF
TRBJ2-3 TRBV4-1 CASRAPSTDTQYF
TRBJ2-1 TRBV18 CASSPPNMAGGNNEQFF
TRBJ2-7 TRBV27 CASRKQGEAYEQYF
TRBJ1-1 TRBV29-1 CSVPQLNTEAFF
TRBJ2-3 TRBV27 CASSLGSRGGSTDTQYF
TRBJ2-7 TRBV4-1 CASSQVGLDEQYF
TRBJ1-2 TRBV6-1 CASSANRPIYGYTF
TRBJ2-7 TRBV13 CASGVSASPGQYF
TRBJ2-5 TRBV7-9 CASSLVAEETQYF
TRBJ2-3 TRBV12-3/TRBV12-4 CASTPSGDTQYF
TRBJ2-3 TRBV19 CASSGSADTQYF
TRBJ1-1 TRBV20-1 CSALRGPGTEAFF
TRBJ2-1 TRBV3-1 CASSQEGTGGRDNEQFF
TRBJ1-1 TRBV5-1 CASSLAGDATATEAFF
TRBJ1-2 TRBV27 CASSPPGGPNYGYTF
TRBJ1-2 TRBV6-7 CASSYRLGSPERGYTF
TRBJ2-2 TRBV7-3 CASSTTDGELFF
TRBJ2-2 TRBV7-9 CASTNWREGELFF
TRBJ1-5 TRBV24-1 CATSDSTGGRGSNQPQHF
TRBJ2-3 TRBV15 CATSRVYTDTQYF
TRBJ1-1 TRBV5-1 CASSRLPGQGRNTEAFF
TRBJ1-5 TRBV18 CASSPRDSFNQPQHF
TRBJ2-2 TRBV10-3 CAISRLGARTGELFF
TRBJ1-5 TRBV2 CASSDEEGIQPQHF
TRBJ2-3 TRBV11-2 CASSLRGRAQDTQYF
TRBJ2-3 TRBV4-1 CASSQEVRLSTDTQYF
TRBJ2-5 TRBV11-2 CASSLDHRDSQYF
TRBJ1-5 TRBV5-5 CASSLPGQYDQPQHF
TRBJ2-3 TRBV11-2 CASSLGVAGRTDTQYF
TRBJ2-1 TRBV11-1 CASSLLSYSYNEQFF
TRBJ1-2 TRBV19 CASSRQTNYGYTF
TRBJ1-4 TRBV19 CASGVFGEKLFF
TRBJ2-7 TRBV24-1 CATSAGTGYHEQYF
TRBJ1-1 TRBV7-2 CASRTGLAGARTEAFF
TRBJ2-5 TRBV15 CATSRDSGVGGLETQYF